This TCR beta chain was documented in a study of blood T cell repertoires in COVID-19. Study in general: Material from acute and convalescent COVID-19 was sourced from the United States, Italy and Spain. The cDNA or gDNA used as material had been derived from T cells, B-cell-depleted T cells, or PBMCs.

Assay: immunoSEQ multiplex PCR; the TCRdb copy retains only in-frame clones and omits some. In the table there are nearly 85,000 clones, 83% of which are singletons. Germline CDR1 reads SGHTA; CDR2 reads FQGNSA. This CDR3 is 15 amino acids long. With 5 bases clipped from V and 3 bases from J, the junction kept 9 bases outside the gene matches. The sequencing input was peripheral blood. This chain joins TRBV7-2 and TRBJ1-1, with 7 bases identical to TRBD1. The clonotype comes from a woman in her fifties or sixties with acute or convalescent COVID-19. CDR3 sequence reads: CASSPAGRGDTEAFF. The CDR3 DNA reads TGTGCCAGCAGCCCGGCGGGCAGGGGGGACACTGAAGCTTTCTTT.